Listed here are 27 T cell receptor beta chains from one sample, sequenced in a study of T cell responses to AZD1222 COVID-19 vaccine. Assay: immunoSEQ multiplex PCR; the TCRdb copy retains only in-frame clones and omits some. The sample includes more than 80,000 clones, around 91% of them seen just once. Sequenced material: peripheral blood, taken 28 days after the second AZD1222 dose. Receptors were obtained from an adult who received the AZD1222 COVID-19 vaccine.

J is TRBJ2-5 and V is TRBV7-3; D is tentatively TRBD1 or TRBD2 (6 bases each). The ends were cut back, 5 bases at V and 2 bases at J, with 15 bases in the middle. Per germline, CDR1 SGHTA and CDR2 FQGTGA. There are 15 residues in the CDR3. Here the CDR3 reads CASSPNGGTQETQYF. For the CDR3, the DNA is TGTGCCAGCAGCCCAAATGGGGGGACACAAGAGACCCAGTACTTC.

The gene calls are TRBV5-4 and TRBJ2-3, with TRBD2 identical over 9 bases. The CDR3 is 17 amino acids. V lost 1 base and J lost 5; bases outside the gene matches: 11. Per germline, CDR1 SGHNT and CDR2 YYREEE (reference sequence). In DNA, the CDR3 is TGTGCCAGCAGCTTGTTGTCCGGGCGGGGGGGCGTAGATACGCAGTATTTT. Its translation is CASSLLSGRGGVDTQYF.

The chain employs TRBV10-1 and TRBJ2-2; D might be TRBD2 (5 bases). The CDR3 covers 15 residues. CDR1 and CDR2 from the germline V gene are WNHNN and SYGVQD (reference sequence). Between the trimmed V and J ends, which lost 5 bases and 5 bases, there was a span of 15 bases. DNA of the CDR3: TGCGCCAGCAGTCCTAGCCGGGCCCCAACCGGGGAGCTGTTTTTT. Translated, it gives CASSPSRAPTGELFF.

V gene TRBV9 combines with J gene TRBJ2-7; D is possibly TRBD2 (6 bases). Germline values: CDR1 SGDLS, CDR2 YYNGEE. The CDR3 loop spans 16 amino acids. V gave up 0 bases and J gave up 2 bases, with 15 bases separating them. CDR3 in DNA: TGTGCCAGCAGCGTAGTAGCGGACGGCGGGGCCTACGAGCAGTACTTC. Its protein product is CASSVVADGGAYEQYF.

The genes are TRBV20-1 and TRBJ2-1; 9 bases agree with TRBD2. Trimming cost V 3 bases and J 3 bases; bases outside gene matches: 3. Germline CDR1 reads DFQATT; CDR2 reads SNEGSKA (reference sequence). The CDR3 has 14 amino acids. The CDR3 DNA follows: TGCAGTGCTAGTCAACTAGCGGGCTACAATGAGCAGTTCTTC. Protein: CSASQLAGYNEQFF.

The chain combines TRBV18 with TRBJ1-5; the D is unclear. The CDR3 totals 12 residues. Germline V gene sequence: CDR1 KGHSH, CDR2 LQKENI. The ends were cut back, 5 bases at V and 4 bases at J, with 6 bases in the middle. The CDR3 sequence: CASSTGNQPQHF. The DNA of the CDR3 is TGTGCCAGCTCAACCGGTAATCAGCCCCAGCATTTT.

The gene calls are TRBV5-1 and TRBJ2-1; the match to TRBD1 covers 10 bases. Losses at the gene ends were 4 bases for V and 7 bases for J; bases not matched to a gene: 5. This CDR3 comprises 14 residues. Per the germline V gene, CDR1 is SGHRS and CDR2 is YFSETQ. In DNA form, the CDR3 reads TGCGCCAGCAGCAAGACAGGGGGCCAGAATGAGCAGTTCTTC. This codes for CASSKTGGQNEQFF.

In DNA form, the CDR3 reads TGTGCCAGCAGCTTAGAGACAGGTTGGGGCGCCTACAATGAGCAGTTCTTC. It encodes CASSLETGWGAYNEQFF. This chain links TRBV7-2 with TRBJ2-1; the D gene is possibly TRBD1 (6 bases). V lost 1 base and J lost 2, with 15 bases in between. The CDR3 has 17 amino acids. Germline-derived CDR1 and CDR2 are SGHTA and FQGNSA.

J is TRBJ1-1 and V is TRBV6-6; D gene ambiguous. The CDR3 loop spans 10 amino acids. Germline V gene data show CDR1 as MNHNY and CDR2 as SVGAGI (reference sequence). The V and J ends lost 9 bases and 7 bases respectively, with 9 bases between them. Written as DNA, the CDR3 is TGTGCCAGTTCTAGAGGTGAAGCTTTCTTT. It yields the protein CASSRGEAFF.

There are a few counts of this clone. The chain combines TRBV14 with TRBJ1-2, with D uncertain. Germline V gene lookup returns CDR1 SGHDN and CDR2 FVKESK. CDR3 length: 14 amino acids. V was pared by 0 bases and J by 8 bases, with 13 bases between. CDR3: CASSQDWGVYGYTF. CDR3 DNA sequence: TGTGCCAGCAGCCAAGATTGGGGAGTGTACGGCTACACCTTC.

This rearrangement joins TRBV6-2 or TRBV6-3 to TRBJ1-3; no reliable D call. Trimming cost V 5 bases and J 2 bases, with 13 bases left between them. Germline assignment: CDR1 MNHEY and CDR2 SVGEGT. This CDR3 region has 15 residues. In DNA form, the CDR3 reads TGTGCCAGCAGTCCCACTTGGTCTACTGGAAACACCATATATTTT. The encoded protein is CASSPTWSTGNTIYF.

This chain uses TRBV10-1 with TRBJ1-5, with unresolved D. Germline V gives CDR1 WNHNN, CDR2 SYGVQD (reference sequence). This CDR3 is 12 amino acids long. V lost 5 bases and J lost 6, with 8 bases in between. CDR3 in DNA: TGCGCCAGCAGTCGTCTGGGTCAGCCCCAGCATTTT. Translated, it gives CASSRLGQPQHF.

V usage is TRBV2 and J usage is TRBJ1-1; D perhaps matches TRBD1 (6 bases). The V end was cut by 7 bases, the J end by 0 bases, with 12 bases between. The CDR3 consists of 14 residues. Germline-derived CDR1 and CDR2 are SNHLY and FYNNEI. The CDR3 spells CASIWGQLNTEAFF. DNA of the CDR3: TGTGCCAGCATTTGGGGACAACTGAACACTGAAGCTTTCTTT.

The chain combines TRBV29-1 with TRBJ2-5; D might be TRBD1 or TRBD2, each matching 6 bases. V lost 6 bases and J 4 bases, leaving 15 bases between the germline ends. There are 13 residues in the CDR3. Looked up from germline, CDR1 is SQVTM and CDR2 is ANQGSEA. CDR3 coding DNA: TGCAGCGTGAAATGGGGGGCCACAGAGACCCAGTACTTC. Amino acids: CSVKWGATETQYF.

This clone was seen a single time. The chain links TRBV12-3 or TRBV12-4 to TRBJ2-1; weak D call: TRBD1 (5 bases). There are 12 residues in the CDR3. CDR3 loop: CASRGVWAEQFF. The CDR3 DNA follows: TGTGCTTCAAGGGGTGTATGGGCCGAGCAGTTCTTC.

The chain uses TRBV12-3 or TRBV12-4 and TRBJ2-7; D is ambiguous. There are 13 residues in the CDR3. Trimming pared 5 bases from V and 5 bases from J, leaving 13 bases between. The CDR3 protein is CASSPQVGNEQYF. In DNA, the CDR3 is TGTGCCAGCAGTCCCCAGGTAGGCAACGAGCAGTACTTC.

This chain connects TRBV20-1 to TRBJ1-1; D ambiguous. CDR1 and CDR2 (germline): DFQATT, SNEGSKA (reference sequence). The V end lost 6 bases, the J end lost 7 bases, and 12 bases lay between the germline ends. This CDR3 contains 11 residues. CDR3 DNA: TGCAGTGCCAAACCCTGGAATGAAGCTTTCTTT. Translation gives CSAKPWNEAFF.

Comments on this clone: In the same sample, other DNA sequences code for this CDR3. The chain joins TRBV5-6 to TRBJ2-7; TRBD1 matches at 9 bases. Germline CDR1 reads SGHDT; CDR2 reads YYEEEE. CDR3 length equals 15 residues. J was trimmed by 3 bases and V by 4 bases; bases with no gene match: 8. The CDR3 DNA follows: TGTGCCAGCAGCCCCGGGACAGGGATAGGCTACGAGCAGTACTTC. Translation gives CASSPGTGIGYEQYF.

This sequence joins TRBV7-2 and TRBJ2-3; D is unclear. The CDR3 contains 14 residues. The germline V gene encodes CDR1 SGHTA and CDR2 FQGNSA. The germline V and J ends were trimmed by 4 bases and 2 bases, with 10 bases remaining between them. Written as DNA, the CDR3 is TGTGCCAGCAGCTCCGGTCGTTACACAGATACGCAGTATTTT. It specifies CASSSGRYTDTQYF.

In DNA form, the CDR3 reads TGTGCCAGCAGTGGGCTAGCGGCCGCCGCGGGCGAGCAGTACTTC. Its translation: CASSGLAAAAGEQYF. This rearrangement joins TRBV2 to TRBJ2-7; TRBD2 matches at 7 bases. Germline V gives CDR1 SNHLY, CDR2 FYNNEI. J lost 6 bases, V lost 4 bases, and 12 bases had no gene match. The CDR3 length is 15 residues.

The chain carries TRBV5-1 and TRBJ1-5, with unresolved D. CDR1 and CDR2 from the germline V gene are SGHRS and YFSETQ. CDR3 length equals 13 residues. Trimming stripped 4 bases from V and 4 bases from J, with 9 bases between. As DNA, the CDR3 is TGCGCCAGCAGCCCCGGCCCGAATCAGCCCCAGCATTTT. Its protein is CASSPGPNQPQHF. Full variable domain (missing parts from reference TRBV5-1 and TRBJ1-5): KAGVTQTPRYLIKTRGQQVTLSCSPISGHRSVSWYQQTPGQGLQFLFEYFSETQRNKGNFPGRFSGRQFSNSRSEMNVSTLELGDSALYLCASSPGPNQPQHFGDGTRLSIL.

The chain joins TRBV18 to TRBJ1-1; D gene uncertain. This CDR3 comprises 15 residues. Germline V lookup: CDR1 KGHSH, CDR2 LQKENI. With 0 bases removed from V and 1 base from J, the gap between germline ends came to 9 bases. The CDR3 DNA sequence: TGTGCCAGCTCACCACCAGTTTACCCGAACACTGAAGCTTTCTTT. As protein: CASSPPVYPNTEAFF.

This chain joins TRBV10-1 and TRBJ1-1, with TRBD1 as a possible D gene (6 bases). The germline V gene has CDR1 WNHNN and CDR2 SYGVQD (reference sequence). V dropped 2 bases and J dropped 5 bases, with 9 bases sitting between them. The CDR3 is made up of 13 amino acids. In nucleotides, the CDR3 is TGCGCCAGCAGTGAGCAGGGGTGGACTGAAGCTTTCTTT. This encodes CASSEQGWTEAFF.

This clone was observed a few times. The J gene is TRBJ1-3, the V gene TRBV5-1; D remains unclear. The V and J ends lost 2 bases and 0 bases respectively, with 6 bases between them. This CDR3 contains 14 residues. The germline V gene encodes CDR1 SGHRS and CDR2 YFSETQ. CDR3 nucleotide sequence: TGCGCCAGCAGCTTCGGAGTCTCTGGAAACACCATATATTTT. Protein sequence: CASSFGVSGNTIYF.

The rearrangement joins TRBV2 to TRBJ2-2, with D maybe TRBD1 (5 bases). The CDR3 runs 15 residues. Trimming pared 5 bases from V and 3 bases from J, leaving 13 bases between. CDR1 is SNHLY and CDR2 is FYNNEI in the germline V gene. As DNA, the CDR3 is TGTGCCAGCAGTTTACAGGATGCGTACACCGGGGAGCTGTTTTTT. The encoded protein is CASSLQDAYTGELFF.

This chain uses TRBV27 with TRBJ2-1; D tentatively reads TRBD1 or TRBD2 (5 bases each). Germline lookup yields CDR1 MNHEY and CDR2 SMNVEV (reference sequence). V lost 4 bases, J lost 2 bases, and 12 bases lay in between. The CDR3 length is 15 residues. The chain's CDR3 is CASSSGLPAYNEQFF. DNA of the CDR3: TGTGCCAGCAGTTCGGGGCTCCCCGCCTACAATGAGCAGTTCTTC.

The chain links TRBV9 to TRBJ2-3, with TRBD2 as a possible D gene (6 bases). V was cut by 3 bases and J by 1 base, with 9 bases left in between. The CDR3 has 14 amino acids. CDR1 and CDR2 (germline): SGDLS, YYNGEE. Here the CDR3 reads CASSAWGGTDTQYF. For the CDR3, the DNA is TGTGCCAGCAGCGCCTGGGGGGGCACAGATACGCAGTATTTT.